This passage covers 26 T cell receptor beta chains from one sample sequenced in a study of early T cells in non-severe SARS-CoV-2 infection. TCRdb ran MiXCR on the 5' RACE reads and lists one entry per CDR3 protein. The table records roughly 60,000 distinct CDR3 sequences, around an eighth of them present only once. The specimen was whole blood. The receptor source for this set is an adult who was a healthcare worker with PCR-confirmed SARS-CoV-2 infection or an uninfected control (not recorded which).

The chain couples TRBV20-1 to TRBJ1-2; D possibly corresponds to TRBD1 (5 bases). The CDR3 consists of 12 residues. Per germline, CDR1 DFQATT and CDR2 SNEGSKA (reference sequence). V lost 4 bases to trimming and J lost 4 bases, with 10 bases between them. The CDR3 sequence is CSAIQVGYGYTF. CDR3 sequence (DNA): TGCAGTGCTATACAGGTTGGCTATGGCTACACCTTC.

This sequence joins TRBV29-1 and TRBJ2-1; 7 bases are shared with TRBD1. With V trimmed by 7 bases and J by 5 bases, 2 bases remained unmatched. This CDR3 comprises 11 residues. Germline CDR1 and CDR2: SQVTM and ANQGSEA. The CDR3 bases are TGCAGCGCTGGACAGGACAATGAGCAGTTCTTC. It yields the protein CSAGQDNEQFF.

The chain carries TRBV12-3 or TRBV12-4 and TRBJ1-6; the D is unclear. V lost 3 bases to trimming and J lost 8 bases, with 5 bases between them. This CDR3 contains 12 residues. The CDR3 region is CASSFPYSPLHF. The CDR3 nucleotides read TGTGCCAGCAGTTTTCCGTATTCACCCCTCCACTTT.

In this sample, this clonotype turned up a few times. This chain connects TRBV11-2 to TRBJ1-1; 10 nucleotides align to TRBD1. The CDR3 is made up of 14 amino acids. V lost 4 bases, J lost 4 bases, and 3 bases stayed unmatched. Germline CDR1 SGHAT, CDR2 FQNNGV. CDR3 DNA sequence: TGTGCCAGCAGCTCCGGGACAGGGGTCACTGAAGCTTTCTTT. Residues: CASSSGTGVTEAFF.

This clonotype has at least ten counts. The V gene is TRBV5-1, the J gene TRBJ2-7, with TRBD2 matching 7 bases. Per the germline V gene, CDR1 is SGHRS and CDR2 is YFSETQ. CDR3 length: 14 residues. With 1 base clipped from V and 1 base from J, the junction kept 2 bases outside the gene matches. The CDR3 reads CASSLSSGSYEQYF. CDR3 sequence (DNA): TGCGCCAGCAGCTTGTCTAGCGGATCCTACGAGCAGTACTTC.

This clonotype was recorded at least ten times. The J gene is TRBJ2-4, the V gene TRBV28; TRBD1 or TRBD2 may be the D gene (6 bases each). The CDR3 is 16 amino acids. CDR1 is MDHEN, CDR2 SYDVKM, per germline. V shed 2 bases and J shed 3 bases, with 14 bases lying between them. The CDR3 reads CASSLEGGSDKNIQYF. For the CDR3, the DNA is TGTGCCAGCAGTTTAGAGGGGGGATCAGACAAAAACATTCAGTACTTC.

There are many counts of this clonotype. The rearrangement joins TRBV7-6 to TRBJ2-5; D is uncertain. Germline V gives CDR1 SGHVS, CDR2 FNYEAQ. V dropped 5 bases and J dropped 4 bases, with 14 bases sitting between them. CDR3 length: 14 residues. In DNA form, the CDR3 reads TGTGCCAGCAGCCTAGTGGCCGACGGAGAGACCCAGTACTTC. Residues: CASSLVADGETQYF.

This clonotype came up a few times. V and J are TRBV7-8 and TRBJ1-4; possible D gene TRBD1, 6 bases. This CDR3 spans 14 amino acids. Deletions cut 1 base from V and 10 bases from J, with 13 bases between. CDR1 is SGHVS, CDR2 FQNEAQ, per germline. The CDR3 DNA reads as TGTGCCAGCAGCTTAGACAGGGAGATTACAAAACTGTTTTTT. Amino acid sequence: CASSLDREITKLFF. Full variable domain (rest looked up from reference TRBV7-8 and TRBJ1-4): GAGVSQSPRYKVAKRGQDVALRCDPISGHVSLFWYQQALGQGPEFLTYFQNEAQLDKSGLPSDRFFAERPEGSVSTLKIQRTQQEDSAVYLCASSLDREITKLFFGSGTQLSVL.

V gene TRBV10-3 combines with J gene TRBJ1-1, with 9 nucleotides matching TRBD1. V dropped 9 bases and J dropped 0; count of bases not matched to a gene: 5. Germline CDR1 and CDR2: ENHRY and SYGVKD. CDR3 length: 14 amino acids. The CDR3 sequence is CAIRDRDMNTEAFF. The CDR3, as DNA: TGTGCCATAAGGGACAGGGACATGAACACTGAAGCTTTCTTT.

J is TRBJ2-1 and V is TRBV28, with 8 positions matching TRBD2. The CDR3 spans 13 residues. V lost 3 bases, J lost 13 bases, and 8 bases stayed unmatched. CDR1 and CDR2 (germline): MDHEN, SYDVKM. The CDR3 sequence: CASSFGQREFQFF. The DNA of the CDR3 is TGTGCCAGCAGTTTCGGCCAGCGGGAGTTCCAGTTCTTC.

This chain uses TRBV18 with TRBJ2-1; 8 nucleotides line up with TRBD1. V was pared by 3 bases and J by 5 bases, with 6 bases of the junction left unmatched. In germline, CDR1 is KGHSH, CDR2 LQKENI. The CDR3 is 15 amino acids. This CDR3 reads CASSPRTGKDNEQFF. The CDR3 DNA is TGTGCCAGCTCACCCCGGACAGGGAAGGACAATGAGCAGTTCTTC.

Only a few counts were recorded for this clonotype. V usage is TRBV14 and J usage is TRBJ2-2, with a tentative D call TRBD2 (6 bases). The germline CDR1 and CDR2 sequences are SGHDN and FVKESK. This CDR3 region has 18 residues. Trimming removed 1 base at V and 5 bases at J, with 20 bases between. CDR3 region: CASSQGAEGLLRTGELFF. The CDR3 DNA reads as TGTGCCAGCAGCCAAGGAGCGGAGGGACTCCTGAGGACCGGGGAGCTGTTTTTT.

This clonotype was seen more than once but under ten times. The rearrangement joins TRBV7-2 to TRBJ2-5; TRBD2 is a possible D gene (6 bases). Looked up from germline, CDR1 is SGHTA and CDR2 is FQGNSA. This CDR3 has 15 residues. Trimming shortened V by 5 bases and J by 5 bases, and 18 bases separated the two germline ends. Here the CDR3 DNA reads TGTGCCAGCAGCCGGACTACAACAAGAGGGGAGACCCAGTACTTC. Translating gives CASSRTTTRGETQYF.

This clonotype came up a few times. The chain combines TRBV10-2 with TRBJ2-2; D is uncertain. Germline V gene sequence: CDR1 WSHSY, CDR2 SAAADI. V was shortened by 1 base and J by 6 bases, with 6 bases between the two germline ends. The length of the CDR3 is 13 residues. Here the CDR3 reads CASSEWASGELFF. CDR3 coding DNA: TGCGCCAGCAGTGAGTGGGCATCCGGGGAGCTGTTTTTT.

V usage is TRBV12-3 or TRBV12-4 and J usage is TRBJ2-5; TRBD1 matches 9 bases. CDR3 length equals 14 residues. V was clipped by 1 base and J by 4 bases; unmatched bases: 1. In DNA form, the CDR3 reads TGTGCCAGCAGTTTAGGGACAGGGGTAGAGACCCAGTACTTC. This gives the protein CASSLGTGVETQYF.

The chain has TRBV9 and TRBJ2-7; 9 bases line up with TRBD2. Germline CDR1 and CDR2: SGDLS and YYNGEE. The V and J ends lost 4 bases and 0 bases, in that order; junction bases with no gene match: 8. CDR3 length: 16 amino acids. The CDR3 spells CASSPSGTLISYEQYF. In nucleotides, the CDR3 is TGTGCCAGCAGCCCTAGCGGGACACTCATCTCCTACGAGCAGTACTTC.

The CDR3 sequence: CASSKAPGGHEQFF. In DNA, the CDR3 is TGTGCCAGCAGCAAAGCCCCAGGGGGCCATGAGCAGTTCTTC. This sequence joins TRBV21-1 and TRBJ2-1; the table calls TRBD1, which could not be checked here. TRBV21-1 is designated a pseudogene. CDR3 length: 14 amino acids.

In this sample, this clonotype turned up many times. V is TRBV5-8 and J is TRBJ1-4, with 8 bases aligning to TRBD1. The junction had 5 bases not matched to a gene; V was cut back by 5 bases and J by 5 bases. Germline-derived CDR1 and CDR2 are SGHTS and YDEGEE. This CDR3 region has 14 residues. The CDR3 region is CASSAGQGNEKLFF. In DNA form, the CDR3 reads TGTGCCAGCAGTGCAGGACAGGGAAATGAAAAACTGTTTTTT.

The sample holds a few counts of this clonotype. The J gene is TRBJ1-2, the V gene TRBV7-9; 8 nucleotides line up with TRBD1. The CDR3 sequence is 15 residues long. The V and J ends lost 3 bases and 3 bases, in that order; junction bases with no gene match: 6. Germline values: CDR1 SEHNR, CDR2 FQNEAQ (reference sequence). CDR3 in DNA: TGTGCCAGCAGCTTGCAGGGGGCAGCTGACTATGGCTACACCTTC. Its protein product is CASSLQGAADYGYTF. Using reference TRBV7-9 and TRBJ1-2 for the parts outside the CDR3, the full variable domain is DTGVSQNPRHKITKRGQNVTFRCDPISEHNRLYWYRQTLGQGPEFLTYFQNEAQLEKSRLLSDRFSAERPKGSFSTLEIQRTEQGDSAMYLCASSLQGAADYGYTFGSGTRLTVV.

The sample holds many counts of this clonotype. This chain connects TRBV5-1 to TRBJ2-1, with unresolved D. Germline loops: CDR1 SGHRS, CDR2 YFSETQ. This CDR3 comprises 13 residues. V lost 0 bases, J lost 7 bases, and 8 bases lay in between. CDR3 loop: CASSLEGRNEQFF. The CDR3 DNA reads TGCGCCAGCAGCTTGGAGGGCCGTAATGAGCAGTTCTTC.

This clonotype showed up many times. The gene calls are TRBV4-3 and TRBJ1-1, with D hard to call. Trimming cost V 2 bases and J 1 base, with 5 bases left between them. Germline V CDR1 and CDR2: LGHNA, YSLEER. This CDR3 is 13 amino acids long. The DNA of the CDR3 is TGCGCCAGCAGCCAACTTAAGAACACTGAAGCTTTCTTT. This sequence encodes CASSQLKNTEAFF.

This clonotype was picked up a small number of times. The rearrangement uses TRBV7-2 and TRBJ2-5; unclear D gene. This CDR3 region has 13 residues. V shed 1 base and J shed 5 bases, with 8 bases lying between them. Germline V lookup: CDR1 SGHTA, CDR2 FQGNSA. CDR3 protein: CASSLVASETQYF. The CDR3 region has the DNA TGTGCCAGCAGCTTAGTCGCCAGTGAGACCCAGTACTTC. The full variable domain, its missing parts supplied by reference TRBV7-2 and TRBJ2-5, is GAGVSQSPSNKVTEKGKDVELRCDPISGHTALYWYRQSLGQGLEFLIYFQGNSAPDKSGLPSDRFSAERTGGSVSTLTIQRTQQEDSAVYLCASSLVASETQYFGPGTRLLVL.

The genes are TRBV14 and TRBJ1-2, with D tentatively TRBD1 (6 bases). The CDR3 runs 13 residues. Germline CDR1 reads SGHDN; CDR2 reads FVKESK. V was pared by 4 bases and J by 8 bases, with 14 bases between. This CDR3 is CASSRSLGGGYTF. DNA of the CDR3: TGTGCCAGCAGCCGAAGCCTTGGGGGCGGCTACACCTTC.

This chain joins TRBV11-2 and TRBJ2-4, with D perhaps matching TRBD2 (6 bases). Germline V gene sequence: CDR1 SGHAT, CDR2 FQNNGV. Trimming left V 4 bases short and J 0 bases short, with 13 bases between. There are 16 residues in the CDR3. Written as DNA, the CDR3 is TGTGCCAGCAGCTATGGGGGGAGCCTAGCCAAAAACATTCAGTACTTC. Encoded protein: CASSYGGSLAKNIQYF.

The table lists this clonotype with a few counts. The rearrangement links TRBV5-1 to TRBJ2-1; D not certain. The CDR3 loop spans 11 amino acids. Between the trimmed V and J ends, which lost 9 bases and 4 bases, there was a span of 8 bases. Germline CDR1 is SGHRS and CDR2 is YFSETQ. In nucleotides, the CDR3 is TGCGCCAATGCAAATTACAATGAGCAGTTCTTC. This sequence encodes CANANYNEQFF.

At least ten counts were recorded for this clonotype. This chain joins TRBV10-3 and TRBJ2-2; 13 nucleotides line up with TRBD2. With V trimmed by 8 bases and J by 0 bases, 0 bases remained unmatched. CDR3 size: 15 residues. Germline loops: CDR1 ENHRY, CDR2 SYGVKD. In nucleotides, the CDR3 is TGTGCCATCGGGACTAGCGGGACGAACACCGGGGAGCTGTTTTTT. Its translation is CAIGTSGTNTGELFF.